The clone carrying this T cell receptor beta chain was counted between two and nine times. TCR beta CDR3 regions were amplified from RNA transcripts. The HTBI primer set drove a first-round RT-PCR of the TCR CDR3. Via MiXCR, TCRdb re-called the multiplex PCR reads, giving one row per CDR3 protein. The sample consists of 450,000 to 500,000 distinct CDR3 sequences, under 25% of them appearing once. This sample stems from a study of T cells in Graves' hyperthyroidism and ophthalmopathy. Trimming removed 5 bases from V and 3 bases from J, with 13 bases in between. This CDR3 contains 13 residues. Germline V gene data show CDR1 as GTSNPN and CDR2 as SVGIG (reference sequence).

The gene calls are TRBV30 and TRBJ1-1; D gene uncertain. The origin of this receptor is a woman between 70 and 85 years old with Graves' ophthalmopathy. The sequenced sample was blood. The CDR3 nucleotides read TGTGCCTGGCACGAGGATCGGCACACTGAAGCTTTCTTT. Translation gives CAWHEDRHTEAFF.